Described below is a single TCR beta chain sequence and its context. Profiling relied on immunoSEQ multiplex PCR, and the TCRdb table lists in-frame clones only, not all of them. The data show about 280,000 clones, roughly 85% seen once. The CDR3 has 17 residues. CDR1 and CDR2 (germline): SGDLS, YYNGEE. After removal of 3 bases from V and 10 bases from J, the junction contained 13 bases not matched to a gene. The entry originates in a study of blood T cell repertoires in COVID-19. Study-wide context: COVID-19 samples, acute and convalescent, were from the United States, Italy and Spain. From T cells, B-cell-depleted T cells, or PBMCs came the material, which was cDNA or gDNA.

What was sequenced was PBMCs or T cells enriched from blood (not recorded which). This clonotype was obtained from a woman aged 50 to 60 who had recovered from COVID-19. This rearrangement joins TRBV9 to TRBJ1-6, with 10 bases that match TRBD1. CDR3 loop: CASSERGTGVLGSPLHF. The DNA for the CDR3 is TGTGCCAGCAGCGAACGGGGGACAGGGGTATTAGGATCACCCCTCCACTTT.